This is a list of T cell receptor beta chains from one sample in a study of blood T cells in healthy people across ages. TCRdb fed the 5' RACE reads into MiXCR, producing one record per CDR3 protein. The profile shows fewer than 1 million distinct CDR3 sequences, about 42% of them singletons. The sequenced sample consisted of blood. These receptors originate from a man between 60 and 70 years old in good health. Both conserved end residues are trimmed from each CDR3.

V gene | CDR3 protein
TRBV6-2/TRBV6-3 | ASTLRLGTGRQETQY
TRBV11-1 | ASSPRTGDAEAF
TRBV20-1 | SADGGARSGQY
TRBV20-1 | SARAPQGQGYT
TRBV28 | ASSFGETSTDTQY
TRBV4-3 | ASSQDRTGIVSPLH
TRBV27 | ASSPYRSGASGANVLT
TRBV3-1 | ASSQRGGYEQY
TRBV28 | ASSSGTVSGANVLT
TRBV27 | ASSLRYSGDQETQY
TRBV6-5 | ASSSGGGNYGYT
TRBV6-1 | ASSEGWSRANYGYT
TRBV7-2 | ASSVGGDQETQY
TRBV28 | ASSPSSGGAGEQY
TRBV12-3/TRBV12-4 | ASSRIAGADTQY
TRBV11-1 | ASSWDSDEQY
TRBV6-5 | ASSSSGGKTTYTQY
TRBV18 | ASPPRLGSTDTQY
TRBV15 | ATRSVDPGNIQY
TRBV12-3/TRBV12-4 | ASTKAPGNQETQY
TRBV7-9 | ASSYHRDRNTEAF
TRBV18 | ASSPSQSNYGYT
TRBV21-1 | ASSNFRAGSNYGYT
TRBV7-2 | ASSLARKTQY
TRBV6-2/TRBV6-3 | ASTRTGVGGYT
TRBV4-1 | ASSQASLFTYEQY
TRBV4-3 | ASSQRWAGGSSGANVLT
TRBV12-3/TRBV12-4 | ASSPDRVNQPQH
TRBV6-1 | ASSDPGQGTDTEAF
TRBV29-1 | SVEEFGTSGGATDTQY
TRBV29-1 | SVGTTGESRYT
TRBV7-2 | ASSPGYQEGYEQY
TRBV19 | ASSIDWQGRYGYT
TRBV25-1 | ASSESAGLGYGYT
TRBV27 | ASSPDQSVANVLT
TRBV29-1 | SVVATGGTLNEQF
TRBV5-1 | ASKRGGTSGGRSYNEQF
TRBV4-3 | ASSAQGDPNSPLH
TRBV29-1 | SVGRGGYEQY
TRBV29-1 | SVGGGYT
TRBV7-8 | ASSLSGVADTQY
TRBV29-1 | SVVFNTGSSYEQY
TRBV20-1 | SARDLGGKQETQY
TRBV20-1 | SARVGGTSTDTQY
TRBV3-1 | ASSQGGKGNTIY
TRBV6-1 | ASRTSTGNEQF